These 25 T cell receptor beta chains share one sample of origin, sequenced in a study of shared clonotypes between healthy human individuals. TCRdb keeps only in-frame clones here, not all; method: immunoSEQ multiplex PCR. The sample gives hundreds of thousands of clones, over 65% of which show up once; approximately 1.8% is in the top ten. The sample comprised memory CD4+ T cells sorted from blood. Subset here: CD45RA-negative fraction. These receptors came from a woman younger than 45 in good health.

The chain uses TRBV7-8 and TRBJ2-2; 9 positions match TRBD1. Germline values: CDR1 SGHVS, CDR2 FQNEAQ. This CDR3 region has 16 residues. J was trimmed by 4 bases and V by 6 bases; bases with no gene match: 9. Written as DNA, the CDR3 is TGTGCCAGCAGAACCCGGGACAGGGTCGTCACCGGGGAGCTGTTTTTT. Translation gives CASRTRDRVVTGELFF. Variable domain in full (rest from reference TRBV7-8 and TRBJ2-2): GAGVSQSPRYKVAKRGQDVALRCDPISGHVSLFWYQQALGQGPEFLTYFQNEAQLDKSGLPSDRFFAERPEGSVSTLKIQRTQQEDSAVYLCASRTRDRVVTGELFFGEGSRLTVL.

Comments on this clone: Within the sample, other DNA sequences also encode this same CDR3. The chain links TRBV2 to TRBJ1-2, with D unclear. The CDR3 contains 14 residues. Germline CDR1 is SNHLY and CDR2 is FYNNEI. V was shortened by 3 bases and J by 0 bases, with 8 bases between the two germline ends. CDR3 DNA sequence: TGTGCCAGCAGTGACTTAACGGCTAACTATGGCTACACCTTC. Translated, it gives CASSDLTANYGYTF.

CDR3 protein: CASSLPSGRPNTGELFF. CDR3 nucleotides: TGTGCCAGCAGTTTACCTAGCGGGAGGCCGAACACCGGGGAGCTGTTTTTT. The chain recombines TRBV27 with TRBJ2-2; 11 positions agree with TRBD2. V lost 2 bases, J lost 0 bases, and 2 bases stayed unmatched. The CDR3 length is 17 residues. Germline lookup yields CDR1 MNHEY and CDR2 SMNVEV (reference sequence).

This clone was seen ten or more times. As DNA, the CDR3 is TGTGCCAGCAGCTTAGGCCTAGCGGGAGATGGAGATACGCAGTATTTT. Translated, it gives CASSLGLAGDGDTQYF. The chain uses TRBV7-9 and TRBJ2-3, with TRBD2 matching over 10 bases. The germline V gene has CDR1 SEHNR and CDR2 FQNEAQ (reference sequence). Losses at the gene ends were 1 base for V and 5 bases for J; bases not matched to a gene: 6. CDR3 length equals 16 residues.

The count of this clone is one. The chain carries TRBV4-1 and TRBJ2-3; TRBD1 is a possible D gene (6 bases). This CDR3 has 15 amino acids. V lost 3 bases and J lost 4, with 14 bases in between. Per the germline V gene, CDR1 is MGHRA and CDR2 is YSYEKL. This chain's CDR3 is CASSHFLQGPDTQYF. Written as DNA, the CDR3 is TGCGCCAGCAGCCACTTCCTACAGGGTCCAGATACGCAGTATTTT.

The V gene is TRBV6-5, the J gene TRBJ2-3, with 9 bases identical to TRBD2. The CDR3 runs 16 residues. V lost 0 bases to trimming and J lost 1 base; unmatched junction nucleotides: 2. Germline V gives CDR1 MNHEY, CDR2 SVGAGI. CDR3 sequence (DNA): TGTGCCAGCAGTTACTCGGCTAGCGGGGGCACAGATACGCAGTATTTT. This sequence encodes CASSYSASGGTDTQYF.

This chain joins TRBV29-1 and TRBJ2-2; 9 bases match TRBD2. Germline lookup yields CDR1 SQVTM and CDR2 ANQGSEA. V lost 6 bases, J lost 3 bases, and 11 bases stayed unmatched. The length of the CDR3 is 16 residues. CDR3 sequence: CSVPASGATDTGELFF. The DNA for the CDR3 is TGCAGCGTCCCGGCTAGCGGGGCGACCGACACCGGGGAGCTGTTTTTT.

Ten or more counts support this clone. The CDR3 DNA reads as TGCGCCAGCAGCCCAAGACAGGGGAGCTCCTACGAGCAGTACTTC. The encoded protein is CASSPRQGSSYEQYF. The J gene is TRBJ2-7, the V gene TRBV5-1; 8 bases line up with TRBD1. Germline values: CDR1 SGHRS, CDR2 YFSETQ. CDR3 length: 15 residues. The V segment lost 4 bases and the J segment 0 bases; nucleotides outside the gene matches: 6. Using reference TRBV5-1 and TRBJ2-7 for the parts outside the CDR3, the full variable domain is KAGVTQTPRYLIKTRGQQVTLSCSPISGHRSVSWYQQTPGQGLQFLFEYFSETQRNKGNFPGRFSGRQFSNSRSEMNVSTLELGDSALYLCASSPRQGSSYEQYFGPGTRLTVT.

This chain links TRBV20-1 with TRBJ1-6; maybe TRBD1 (5 bases). The CDR3 has 11 residues. In germline, CDR1 is DFQATT, CDR2 SNEGSKA (reference sequence). V shed 2 bases and J shed 11 bases, with 7 bases lying between them. DNA of the CDR3: TGCAGTGCTAGAAGGGACCCACCCCTCCACTTT. It translates to CSARRDPPLHF.

The chain employs TRBV6-1 and TRBJ2-1; D is perhaps TRBD2 (5 bases). The CDR3 runs 16 residues. Germline values: CDR1 MNHNS, CDR2 SASEGT. Trimming removed 3 bases at V and 0 bases at J, with 12 bases between. The CDR3 bases are TGTGCCAGCAGTGACCGTCGGGGTGGCTCCTACAATGAGCAGTTCTTC. Translating it yields CASSDRRGGSYNEQFF.

CDR3 DNA sequence: TGTGCCAGCAGCTTCCCCGGGGAGCGAGAAAAACTGTTTTTT. Translation gives CASSFPGEREKLFF. This chain uses TRBV6-6 with TRBJ1-4; D is undetermined. The CDR3 totals 14 residues. The germline V and J ends were trimmed by 6 bases and 8 bases, with 16 bases remaining between them. Germline V lookup: CDR1 MNHNY, CDR2 SVGAGI (reference sequence).

V is TRBV28 and J is TRBJ1-3, with a tentative D call TRBD1 (6 bases). The germline V gene has CDR1 MDHEN and CDR2 SYDVKM. Deletions cut 4 bases from V and 2 bases from J, with 15 bases between. The CDR3 consists of 16 residues. The chain's CDR3 is CASSWTLTGTGNTIYF. CDR3 sequence (DNA): TGTGCCAGCAGTTGGACCCTAACAGGGACTGGAAACACCATATATTTT.

This chain links TRBV7-2 with TRBJ1-3, with 7 bases identical to TRBD1. Germline CDR1 and CDR2: SGHTA and FQGNSA. After removal of 5 bases from V and 4 bases from J, the junction contained 11 bases not matched to a gene. CDR3 length: 16 amino acids. The chain's CDR3 is CASSPRAPGQGNTIYF. The CDR3 nucleotides are TGTGCCAGCAGCCCTAGGGCCCCGGGACAGGGAAACACCATATATTTT.

The V and J genes are TRBV7-6 and TRBJ2-5; 8 nucleotides line up with TRBD1. V shed 5 bases, J shed 2 bases, and the junction held 7 bases outside the gene matches. From germline, CDR1 is SGHVS and CDR2 FNYEAQ. This CDR3 is 15 amino acids long. The CDR3 reads CASSERRDRQETQYF. Here the CDR3 DNA reads TGTGCCAGCAGCGAACGCCGGGACAGGCAAGAGACCCAGTACTTC.

The chain employs TRBV4-1 and TRBJ1-3, with D maybe TRBD1 (5 bases). Trimming took off 0 bases at V and 0 bases at J, with 15 bases between the two ends. The germline gives CDR1 MGHRA, CDR2 YSYEKL. The CDR3 consists of 18 residues. In nucleotides, the CDR3 is TGCGCCAGCAGCCAAGATAGCACAGGAGGATTCTCTGGAAACACCATATATTTT. It yields the protein CASSQDSTGGFSGNTIYF.

The chain has TRBV28 and TRBJ1-4; D is unresolved. This CDR3 is 12 amino acids long. V shed 8 bases and J shed 0 bases, with 4 bases lying between them. The germline gives CDR1 MDHEN, CDR2 SYDVKM. CDR3 nucleotide sequence: TGTGCCAGCCAATCAACTAATGAAAAACTGTTTTTT. This sequence encodes CASQSTNEKLFF.

The chain carries TRBV5-1 and TRBJ1-1; perhaps TRBD1 as D (6 bases). The V gene lost 4 bases and the J gene lost 6 bases, with 16 bases spanning the gap. Germline V gives CDR1 SGHRS, CDR2 YFSETQ. This CDR3 has 14 amino acids. The CDR3 sequence is CASSLSGGNSEAFF. The CDR3, as DNA: TGCGCCAGCAGCCTGAGCGGGGGCAACTCTGAAGCTTTCTTT.

This clone was found once. The rearrangement uses TRBV19 and TRBJ2-5, with D perhaps TRBD2 (5 bases). V dropped 9 bases and J dropped 1 base, with 15 bases sitting between them. The CDR3 has 14 residues. CDR1 and CDR2 (germline): LNHDA, SQIVND (reference sequence). CDR3 residues: CASSDRGRQETQYF. CDR3 DNA: TGTGCCAGCTCAGATCGGGGTCGCCAAGAGACCCAGTACTTC.

This rearrangement joins TRBV4-1 to TRBJ2-3; D is perhaps TRBD2 (6 bases). Trimming pared 6 bases from V and 2 bases from J, leaving 9 bases between. The CDR3 extends over 13 amino acids. Germline values: CDR1 MGHRA, CDR2 YSYEKL. DNA of the CDR3: TGCGCCAGCAGACTGGGACTCACAGATACGCAGTATTTT. Translated, it gives CASRLGLTDTQYF.

A few counts support this clone. The V gene is TRBV19, the J gene TRBJ2-7; TRBD1 matches 7 bases. Losses at the gene ends were 5 bases for V and 6 bases for J; bases not matched to a gene: 4. This CDR3 has 12 residues. The V gene's germline CDR1 is LNHDA and CDR2 SQIVND (reference sequence). The CDR3 loop reads CASSRQGGEQYF. CDR3 sequence (DNA): TGTGCCAGTAGTCGACAGGGTGGCGAGCAGTACTTC.

The chain combines TRBV2 with TRBJ2-1, with 10 positions matching TRBD1. J was trimmed by 7 bases and V by 4 bases; bases with no gene match: 16. CDR1 and CDR2 from the germline V gene are SNHLY and FYNNEI. This CDR3 has 18 residues. The CDR3 sequence: CASSAPEGWDRGVNEQFF. The CDR3 bases are TGTGCCAGCAGTGCCCCAGAAGGGTGGGACAGGGGTGTGAATGAGCAGTTCTTC. Variable domain in full (rest from reference TRBV2 and TRBJ2-1): EPEVTQTPSHQVTQMGQEVILRCVPISNHLYFYWYRQILGQKVEFLVSFYNNEISEKSEIFDDQFSVERPDGSNFTLKIRSTKLEDSAMYFCASSAPEGWDRGVNEQFFGPGTRLTVL.

This sequence joins TRBV28 and TRBJ2-5; tentatively, D is TRBD2 (5 bases). This CDR3 spans 13 amino acids. CDR1 is MDHEN and CDR2 is SYDVKM in the germline V gene. The V end was cut by 8 bases, the J end by 6 bases, with 16 bases between. The CDR3 loop is CASATPGIQTQYF. The CDR3 DNA follows: TGTGCCAGCGCAACCCCGGGGATCCAGACCCAGTACTTC.

V is TRBV28 and J is TRBJ2-3; D is possibly TRBD1 (6 bases). Germline V lookup: CDR1 MDHEN, CDR2 SYDVKM. The CDR3 extends over 16 amino acids. V was shortened by 1 base and J by 0 bases, with 11 bases between the two germline ends. The CDR3 DNA is TGTGCCAGCAGTTTATTCATGGGGGCTAGCACAGATACGCAGTATTTT. This gives the protein CASSLFMGASTDTQYF. Drawing the rest from reference TRBV28 and TRBJ2-3, the complete variable domain is DVKVTQSSRYLVKRTGEKVFLECVQDMDHENMFWYRQDPGLGLRLIYFSYDVKMKEKGDIPEGYSVSREKKERFSLILESASTNQTSMYLCASSLFMGASTDTQYFGPGTRLTVL.

V and J are TRBV13 and TRBJ1-3, with TRBD1 matching 10 bases. The length of the CDR3 is 14 residues. Germline V gene sequence: CDR1 PRHDT, CDR2 FYEKMQ (reference sequence). The ends lost 5 bases at V and 7 bases at J; junction bases unmatched: 5. The CDR3 nucleotides read TGTGCCAGCAGCCGGGACAGGGGTTTGAACACCATATATTTT. This translates into CASSRDRGLNTIYF.

This chain joins TRBV19 and TRBJ2-2; tentatively, D is TRBD1 or TRBD2 (6 bases each). This CDR3 contains 16 residues. Germline V lookup: CDR1 LNHDA, CDR2 SQIVND (reference sequence). Trimming removed 6 bases at V and 0 bases at J, with 14 bases between. In DNA form, the CDR3 reads TGTGCCAGTAGCGAGACGGGGGCCCCGAACACCGGGGAGCTGTTTTTT. It encodes CASSETGAPNTGELFF.